This T cell receptor beta chain is drawn from a study of blood T cell repertoires in COVID-19. This CDR3 contains 15 residues. Germline assignment: CDR1 MNHEY and CDR2 SVGAGI. The V gene end was trimmed by 2 bases and the J gene end by 10 bases; junction bases not matched to a gene: 3. The table came from immunoSEQ multiplex PCR; TCRdb's copy has only in-frame clones and leaves some out. The data hold around 190,000 clones, with 75% to 85% observed a single time. The specimen sequenced was peripheral blood. The J gene is TRBJ2-1, the V gene TRBV6-5, with 15 bases identical to TRBD2. This TCR came from a woman aged 40 to 49 with COVID-19, enrolled during active disease. As DNA, the CDR3 is TGTGCCAGCAGTTACGGACTAGCGGGAGGGTTAGAGCAGTTCTTC. It encodes CASSYGLAGGLEQFF.